This TCR beta chain was captured in a study of blood T cell repertoires in COVID-19. Across the whole study: PBMCs, B-cell-depleted T cells, or T cells were the source of the cDNA or gDNA that made up the material.

Trimming cost V 4 bases and J 6 bases; bases outside gene matches: 2. This CDR3 contains 14 residues. The V gene's germline CDR1 is LGHDT and CDR2 YNNKEL (reference sequence). Only in-frame clones appear in the TCRdb table, and some are missing; sequencing was by immunoSEQ multiplex PCR. The profile shows roughly 66,000 clones, around 90% of them singletons. The J gene is TRBJ2-1, the V gene TRBV3-1 (or the pseudogene TRBV3-2); TRBD2 matches 11 bases. Sequencing used peripheral blood. This TCR was recovered from a human donor in a cohort sampled during active COVID-19. CDR3 bases: TGTGCCAGCAGCCTGGGACTAGCGGTCAATGAGCAGTTCTTC. It yields the protein CASSLGLAVNEQFF.